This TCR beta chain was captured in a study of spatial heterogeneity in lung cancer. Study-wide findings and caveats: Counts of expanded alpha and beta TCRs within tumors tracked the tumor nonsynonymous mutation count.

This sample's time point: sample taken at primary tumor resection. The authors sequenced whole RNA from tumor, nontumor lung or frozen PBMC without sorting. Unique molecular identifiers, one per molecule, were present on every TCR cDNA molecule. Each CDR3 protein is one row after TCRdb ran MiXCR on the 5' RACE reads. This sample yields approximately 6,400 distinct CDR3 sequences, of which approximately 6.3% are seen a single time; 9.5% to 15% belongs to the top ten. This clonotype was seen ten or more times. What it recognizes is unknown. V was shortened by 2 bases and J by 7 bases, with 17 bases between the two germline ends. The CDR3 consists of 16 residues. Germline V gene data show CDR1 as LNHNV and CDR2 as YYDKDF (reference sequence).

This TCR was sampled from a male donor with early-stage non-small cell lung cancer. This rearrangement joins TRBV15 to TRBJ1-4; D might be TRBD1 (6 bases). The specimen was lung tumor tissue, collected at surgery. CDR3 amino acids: CATSRTRQVRSEKLFF. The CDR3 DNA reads TGTGCCACCAGCAGAACCCGACAGGTTCGTAGTGAAAAACTGTTTTTT.